This record looks at one T cell receptor beta chain sequence and its context. What it binds is not known. The sample is drawn from a study of OX40 agonist ivuxolimab in advanced cancers. Study background: Patient treatment consisted of intravenous ivuxolimab administration every 2 weeks at 0.01 to 10 mg/kg.

General study results and limits: On average, CD8+ T cells had more expanded clones than CD4+.

Only in-frame clones appear in the TCRdb table, and some are missing; sequencing was by immunoSEQ multiplex PCR. The table has some 77,000 clones, 75% to 90% seen once. Germline assignment: CDR1 MDHEN and CDR2 SYDVKM. V lost 8 bases to trimming and J lost 2 bases, with 12 bases between them. The CDR3 extends over 13 amino acids. This chain uses TRBV28 with TRBJ2-5, with D perhaps given as TRBD1 or TRBD2 (5 bases each). The receptor's source is an adult with an advanced solid tumor such as melanoma, head and neck, liver or kidney cancer. The specimen was CD4+ or CD8+ T cells sorted from blood, collected in a trial of the OX40 agonist ivuxolimab. The CDR3: CASGAGIQETQYF. The DNA of the CDR3 is TGTGCCAGCGGGGCCGGGATACAAGAGACCCAGTACTTC.